Presented here are 27 T cell receptor beta chains from one specimen sequenced in a study of blood T cell repertoires in COVID-19. Generated by immunoSEQ multiplex PCR, the TCRdb table keeps only in-frame clones and is missing some. This sample has about 270,000 clones; 82% occur once, and the top ten carry roughly 3.1%. The sample taken for sequencing was peripheral blood. The source of these receptors is a woman aged 18-35 years with acute or convalescent COVID-19.

This rearrangement joins TRBV19 to TRBJ1-1; weak D call: TRBD1 (5 bases). CDR3 size: 12 residues. V gave up 7 bases and J gave up 4 bases, with 10 bases separating them. CDR1 and CDR2 from the germline V gene are LNHDA and SQIVND (reference sequence). The CDR3 sequence is CASNWGGTEAFF. DNA of the CDR3: TGTGCCAGTAATTGGGGGGGCACTGAAGCTTTCTTT. Full variable domain (outside the CDR3, taken from reference TRBV19 and TRBJ1-1): DGGITQSPKYLFRKEGQNVTLSCEQNLNHDAMYWYRQDPGQGLRLIYYSQIVNDFQKGDIAEGYSVSREKKESFPLTVTSAQKNPTAFYLCASNWGGTEAFFGQGTRLTVV.

The V call is TRBV27, the J call TRBJ2-7, with 12 bases identical to TRBD2. CDR3 length: 15 residues. Germline CDR1 reads MNHEY; CDR2 reads SMNVEV (reference sequence). The V gene end was trimmed by 7 bases and the J gene end by 2 bases; junction bases not matched to a gene: 6. The chain's CDR3 is CASISWTSGAYEQYF. The CDR3 DNA is TGTGCCAGCATTTCCTGGACTAGCGGGGCCTACGAGCAGTACTTC.

This chain connects TRBV11-2 to TRBJ2-1, with D perhaps matching TRBD1 (6 bases). The CDR3 consists of 14 residues. Germline loops: CDR1 SGHAT, CDR2 FQNNGV. Trimming removed 5 bases from V and 0 bases from J, with 8 bases in between. CDR3 nucleotides: TGTGCCAGCAGCGGGACAACCTCCTACAATGAGCAGTTCTTC. Protein product: CASSGTTSYNEQFF. Drawing the rest from reference TRBV11-2 and TRBJ2-1, the complete variable domain is EAGVAQSPRYKIIEKRQSVAFWCNPISGHATLYWYQQILGQGPKLLIQFQNNGVVDDSQLPKDRFSAERLKGVDSTLKIQPAKLEDSAVYLCASSGTTSYNEQFFGPGTRLTVL.

The chain is built from TRBV28 and TRBJ2-7; 13 bases are shared with TRBD2. Looked up from germline, CDR1 is MDHEN and CDR2 is SYDVKM. V was clipped by 5 bases and J by 5 bases; unmatched bases: 6. The CDR3 has 15 amino acids. The CDR3 loop reads CASSPRTSGSHEQYF. The CDR3 DNA follows: TGTGCCAGCAGTCCGCGGACTAGCGGGAGTCACGAGCAGTACTTC.

The rearrangement uses TRBV7-9 and TRBJ2-5; 7 positions agree with TRBD2. The CDR3 consists of 13 residues. Trimming at V came to 4 bases and at J to 2 bases, leaving 1 base not matched to a gene. In germline, CDR1 is SEHNR, CDR2 FQNEAQ (reference sequence). The CDR3 is CASSSGLQETQYF. The CDR3 coding sequence is TGTGCCAGCAGCTCGGGACTACAAGAGACCCAGTACTTC.

This chain uses TRBV29-1 with TRBJ2-5, with no clear D. The V end was cut by 4 bases, the J end by 2 bases, with 8 bases between. Looked up from germline, CDR1 is SQVTM and CDR2 is ANQGSEA. The length of the CDR3 is 12 residues. In nucleotides, the CDR3 is TGCAGCGTTGTGGCTTCACAAGAGACCCAGTACTTC. Translation gives CSVVASQETQYF. The whole variable domain, remainder taken from reference TRBV29-1 and TRBJ2-5, is SAVISQKPSRDICQRGTSLTIQCQVDSQVTMMFWYRQQPGQSLTLIATANQGSEATYESGFVIDKFPISRPNLTFSTLTVSNMSPEDSSIYLCSVVASQETQYFGPGTRLLVL.

J is TRBJ2-7 and V is TRBV28, with 10 bases aligning to TRBD2. V dropped 3 bases and J dropped 5; count of bases not matched to a gene: 7. CDR1 is MDHEN, CDR2 SYDVKM, per germline. This CDR3 has 15 residues. CDR3 loop: CASSFQLAGVNEQYF. The CDR3, as DNA: TGTGCCAGCAGTTTTCAGCTAGCGGGAGTAAACGAGCAGTACTTC.

This clone was detected a few times. This sequence joins TRBV2 and TRBJ1-1; 7 bases match TRBD1. CDR1 SNHLY and CDR2 FYNNEI come from the germline V gene. The CDR3 loop spans 13 amino acids. V shed 3 bases and J 10 bases; nucleotides not matched to a gene: 8. The CDR3 is CASSDGTEPRAFF. The CDR3 DNA sequence: TGTGCCAGCAGTGATGGGACAGAGCCGAGAGCTTTCTTT.

This chain links TRBV28 with TRBJ2-1, with 7 bases aligning to TRBD2. CDR1 is MDHEN, CDR2 SYDVKM, per germline. The CDR3 is 16 amino acids. J was trimmed by 3 bases and V by 3 bases; bases with no gene match: 8. Written as DNA, the CDR3 is TGTGCCAGCAGTTTTGAGCTAGCGGATTACTACAATGAGCAGTTCTTC. Its protein is CASSFELADYYNEQFF. Drawing the rest from reference TRBV28 and TRBJ2-1, the complete variable domain is DVKVTQSSRYLVKRTGEKVFLECVQDMDHENMFWYRQDPGLGLRLIYFSYDVKMKEKGDIPEGYSVSREKKERFSLILESASTNQTSMYLCASSFELADYYNEQFFGPGTRLTVL.

The genes are TRBV30 and TRBJ2-1; TRBD2 agrees at 9 bases. V was clipped by 2 bases and J by 15 bases; unmatched bases: 23. Germline lookup yields CDR1 GTSNPN and CDR2 SVGIG (reference sequence). The CDR3 extends over 17 amino acids. The CDR3 DNA follows: TGTGCCTGGAGTAATTTTATCTCCCAAGCGGGAGGAGTTAGTATGTTCTTC. Its protein is CAWSNFISQAGGVSMFF.

The J gene is TRBJ1-2, the V gene TRBV14; D not certain. The CDR3 contains 13 residues. Germline V gene lookup returns CDR1 SGHDN and CDR2 FVKESK. Deletions cut 0 bases from V and 7 bases from J, with 9 bases between. CDR3 loop: CASSQDFFVGYTF. The DNA of the CDR3 is TGTGCCAGCAGCCAAGACTTTTTCGTTGGCTACACCTTC.

In its sample, this clone was seen a few times. V gene TRBV19 combines with J gene TRBJ1-2; 7 bases line up with TRBD1. The length of the CDR3 is 17 residues. The V and J ends lost 6 bases and 8 bases, in that order; junction bases with no gene match: 21. Per germline, CDR1 LNHDA and CDR2 SQIVND (reference sequence). CDR3 residues: CASSGSLISTGVEGYTF. The CDR3 nucleotides read TGTGCCAGTAGCGGGAGCCTAATATCCACAGGGGTGGAAGGCTACACCTTC.

The V call is TRBV10-3, the J call TRBJ1-2; tentative D call: TRBD1 (6 bases). Germline CDR1 is ENHRY and CDR2 is SYGVKD. The V gene lost 0 bases and the J gene lost 0 bases, with 11 bases spanning the gap. There are 16 residues in the CDR3. The CDR3 region is CAISESRGGANYGYTF. The CDR3 bases are TGTGCCATCAGTGAGTCAAGGGGGGGAGCTAACTATGGCTACACCTTC.

This clone was picked up a small number of times. The CDR3, as DNA: TGTGCCAGTGAAAACAGGGCCGCCAATCAGCCCCAGCATTTT. Translating gives CASENRAANQPQHF. This sequence joins TRBV2 and TRBJ1-5, with D possibly TRBD1 on 6 matching bases. With 9 bases removed from V and 3 bases from J, the gap between germline ends came to 15 bases. CDR3 length equals 14 residues. Germline V gene sequence: CDR1 SNHLY, CDR2 FYNNEI.

The chain is built from TRBV28 and TRBJ1-5; 7 bases are a match to TRBD1. Germline V gives CDR1 MDHEN, CDR2 SYDVKM. The trim removed 3 bases at V and 0 bases at J, leaving 11 bases unmatched. CDR3 size: 18 residues. The CDR3 nucleotides are TGTGCCAGCAGTTTGGGACAGTGGATCGGATATAGCAATCAGCCCCAGCATTTT. Its protein is CASSLGQWIGYSNQPQHF.

The chain has TRBV2 and TRBJ1-2; 11 bases match TRBD1. With 6 bases clipped from V and 6 bases from J, the junction kept 6 bases outside the gene matches. This CDR3 comprises 14 residues. Germline CDR1 and CDR2: SNHLY and FYNNEI. This chain's CDR3 is CASRNPGQGDGYTF. CDR3 DNA: TGTGCCAGCAGGAATCCGGGACAGGGGGATGGCTACACCTTC.

V usage is TRBV28 and J usage is TRBJ2-1, with TRBD2 identical over 10 bases. J gave up 3 bases and V 4 bases, and 6 bases lay outside the gene matches. This CDR3 is 16 amino acids long. Per the germline V gene, CDR1 is MDHEN and CDR2 is SYDVKM. CDR3 sequence reads: CASSSSGTSVYNEQFF. In DNA form, the CDR3 reads TGTGCCAGCAGTTCCTCCGGGACTAGCGTCTACAATGAGCAGTTCTTC.

The chain joins TRBV6-6 to TRBJ2-5; TRBD2 matches 7 bases. CDR3 size: 15 residues. V dropped 2 bases and J dropped 4; count of bases not matched to a gene: 7. In germline, CDR1 is MNHNY, CDR2 SVGAGI (reference sequence). The DNA for the CDR3 is TGTGCCAGCAGTTACGGGCCCGGGAGGCGAGAGACCCAGTACTTC. Amino acids: CASSYGPGRRETQYF.

The chain recombines TRBV10-2 with TRBJ2-2; TRBD2 is a possible D gene (6 bases). The V end lost 6 bases, the J end lost 1 base, and 12 bases lay between the germline ends. The CDR3 spans 15 residues. Germline CDR1 is WSHSY and CDR2 is SAAADI. In DNA, the CDR3 is TGCGCCAGCAGCCCCCTAGCGAGGAACACCGGGGAGCTGTTTTTT. Translated: CASSPLARNTGELFF.

The J gene is TRBJ1-1, the V gene TRBV28; 10 nucleotides align to TRBD1. J was trimmed by 8 bases and V by 6 bases; bases with no gene match: 15. Germline V gives CDR1 MDHEN, CDR2 SYDVKM. The CDR3 totals 16 residues. This CDR3 reads CASSTQPGQGPSEAFF. The CDR3 DNA is TGTGCCAGCAGCACCCAACCGGGACAGGGGCCTTCCGAAGCTTTCTTT.

For this clone: One junction end does not reproduce the germline sequence, and a read error may be involved. DNA of the CDR3: TGTGCCAGCAGTGAGTTGGGACACGTTTTC. Translated, it gives CASSELGHVF. This chain links TRBV2 with TRBJ1-2; a weak D match, TRBD1 (6 bases). CDR1 and CDR2 (germline): SNHLY, FYNNEI. The CDR3 extends over 10 amino acids.

V usage is TRBV9 and J usage is TRBJ2-3; D call uncertain. Germline V CDR1 and CDR2: SGDLS, YYNGEE. This CDR3 has 14 amino acids. Trimming took 0 bases from V and 2 from J, leaving 7 bases between them. The CDR3 DNA reads TGTGCCAGCAGCGTAGGTGACACCACAGATACGCAGTATTTT. It yields the protein CASSVGDTTDTQYF.

The CDR3 spells CASSPDWTQYF. CDR3 DNA sequence: TGTGCCAGCAGTCCGGACTGGACGCAGTATTTT. This chain joins TRBV12-3 or TRBV12-4 and TRBJ2-3; tentatively, D is TRBD2 (5 bases). This CDR3 is built from 11 residues. The germline V and J ends were trimmed by 5 bases and 9 bases, with 9 bases remaining between them.

V and J are TRBV15 and TRBJ2-3; 11 nucleotides line up with TRBD2. Germline-derived CDR1 and CDR2 are LNHNV and YYDKDF (reference sequence). The CDR3 runs to 17 residues. Unmatched junction bases numbered 6, after V lost 2 bases and J lost 2 bases. The CDR3 spells CATSRPLTSGNTDTQYF. As DNA, the CDR3 is TGTGCCACCAGCAGACCCTTGACTAGCGGGAACACAGATACGCAGTATTTT.

This clone was detected a few times. The chain has TRBV25-1 and TRBJ1-1, with 7 bases lining up with TRBD1. J was trimmed by 5 bases and V by 3 bases; bases with no gene match: 3. Germline assignment: CDR1 MGHDK and CDR2 SYGVNS. The CDR3 extends over 13 amino acids. CDR3 region: CASSDPGGTEAFF. CDR3 DNA sequence: TGTGCCAGCAGTGATCCAGGGGGGACTGAAGCTTTCTTT.

The chain employs TRBV18 and TRBJ2-5; no clear D. The germline CDR1 and CDR2 sequences are KGHSH and LQKENI. The CDR3 runs 11 residues. V lost 6 bases, J lost 5 bases, and 7 bases lay in between. In DNA, the CDR3 is TGTGCCAGCTCTGAACGGGAGACCCAGTACTTC. Protein: CASSERETQYF. The complete variable domain, with remaining parts taken from reference TRBV18 and TRBJ2-5, reads NAGVMQNPRHLVRRRGQEARLRCSPMKGHSHVYWYRQLPEEGLKFMVYLQKENIIDESGMPKERFSAEFPKEGPSILRIQQVVRGDSAAYFCASSERETQYFGPGTRLLVL.

The genes are TRBV6-2 or TRBV6-3 and TRBJ1-2, with D perhaps matching TRBD1 (6 bases). V was clipped by 2 bases and J by 4 bases, with 8 bases between them. Germline CDR1 MNHEY, CDR2 SVGEGT. The CDR3 covers 13 residues. The CDR3 nucleotides are TGTGCCAGCAGTTACGGACAGATCTATGGCTACACCTTC. It translates to CASSYGQIYGYTF.